This T cell receptor beta chain is from a study of identical twins. Study results and caveats: Researchers reported weaker excess twin sharing in beta out-of-frame sequences. Cord blood beta clonotypes that were abundant carried fewer insertions, and memory repertoires showed no such trend. Twin-shared out-of-frame alpha sequences showed excess low generation probability.

A note on this clonotype: Its antigen is undetermined.

It was template switching that added a universal primer site, and there were unique molecular identifiers on the cDNA. One entry per CDR3 protein, called by TCRdb with MiXCR from the 5' RACE reads. The sample lists a few hundred thousand distinct CDR3 sequences, 7.5% to 10% occurring once. This CDR3 has 13 residues. Germline CDR1 and CDR2: SGHRS and YFSETQ. Trimming cost V 4 bases and J 2 bases, with 10 bases left between them. These same data were also listed under a study on yellow fever vaccine responses in identical twins.

The J gene is TRBJ2-7, the V gene TRBV5-1; a possible D gene is TRBD1 (5 bases). The receptor's source is a woman under 30 in good health. The sequenced material came from PBMCs. The CDR3 here is CASSIGHTYEQYF. The CDR3 DNA follows: TGCGCCAGCAGCATCGGACACACCTACGAGCAGTACTTC.